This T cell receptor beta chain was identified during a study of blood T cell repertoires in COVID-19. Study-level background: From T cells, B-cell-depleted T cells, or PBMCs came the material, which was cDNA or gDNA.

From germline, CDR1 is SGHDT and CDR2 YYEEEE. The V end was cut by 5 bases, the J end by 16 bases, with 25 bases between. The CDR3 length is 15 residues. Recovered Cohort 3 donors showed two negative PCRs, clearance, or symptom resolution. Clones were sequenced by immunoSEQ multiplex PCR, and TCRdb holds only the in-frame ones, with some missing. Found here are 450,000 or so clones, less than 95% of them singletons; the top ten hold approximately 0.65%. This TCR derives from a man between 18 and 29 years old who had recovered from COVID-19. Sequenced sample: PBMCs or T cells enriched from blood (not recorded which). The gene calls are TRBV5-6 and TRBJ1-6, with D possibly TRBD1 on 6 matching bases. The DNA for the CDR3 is TGTGCCAGCAGTTCCCTTGGGTTAGGACAGCTTGGGCTCCACTTT. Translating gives CASSSLGLGQLGLHF.